Below are 32 T cell receptor beta chains sequenced from a single sample in a study of PD-L1 blockade in urothelial cancer. Clones were read by immunoSEQ multiplex PCR, and TCRdb kept only the in-frame ones, dropping some. The sample consists of under 40,000 clones, more than 75% of them appearing once. Sequenced here: PBMCs, sampled around atezolizumab (anti-PD-L1) treatment. The receptors here all came from a man aged 50 to 59 with urothelial cancer.

The chain uses TRBV18 and TRBJ2-2, with D maybe TRBD2 (7 bases). Germline V gene lookup returns CDR1 KGHSH and CDR2 LQKENI. The CDR3 totals 16 residues. V was shortened by 7 bases and J by 6 bases, with 21 bases between the two germline ends. CDR3 nucleotides: TGTGCCAGCTACCAAGGCGGGGGCGCTTTCTCCGGGGAGCTGTTTTTT. Residues: CASYQGGGAFSGELFF.

The chain uses TRBV4-2 and TRBJ2-7; 10 bases line up with TRBD2. J lost 7 bases, V lost 3 bases, and 3 bases had no gene match. The CDR3 totals 13 residues. The germline V gene has CDR1 LGHNA and CDR2 YNFKEQ. The DNA for the CDR3 is TGTGCCAGCAGCCATGGGACTAGCGTTGAGCAGTACTTC. Its protein is CASSHGTSVEQYF.

This sequence joins TRBV4-1 and TRBJ2-7, with 7 positions matching TRBD1. V gave up 1 base and J gave up 0 bases; unmatched junction bases: 12. CDR3 length: 18 residues. Per germline, CDR1 MGHRA and CDR2 YSYEKL. The CDR3 DNA sequence: TGCGCCAGCAGCCAAGCCCCAGATGGTTGGGACAGCTCCTACGAGCAGTACTTC. Its protein product is CASSQAPDGWDSSYEQYF.

The rearrangement uses TRBV6-6 and TRBJ1-5, with D tentatively TRBD1 (6 bases). CDR3 length equals 14 residues. Trimming took off 6 bases at V and 4 bases at J, with 13 bases between the two ends. In germline, CDR1 is MNHNY, CDR2 SVGAGI (reference sequence). The CDR3 reads CASSAPGANQPQHF. CDR3 DNA sequence: TGTGCCAGCAGCGCCCCAGGGGCAAATCAGCCCCAGCATTTT.

The chain employs TRBV9 and TRBJ2-1, with 9 bases aligning to TRBD2. This CDR3 has 16 amino acids. J lost 2 bases, V lost 2 bases, and 5 bases had no gene match. Germline CDR1 is SGDLS and CDR2 is YYNGEE. In DNA, the CDR3 is TGTGCCAGCAGCGTGAGCGGGGGGCTAACCTACAATGAGCAGTTCTTC. Amino acid sequence: CASSVSGGLTYNEQFF.

This chain uses TRBV4-2 with TRBJ2-7, with D possibly TRBD1 on 7 matching bases. The length of the CDR3 is 16 residues. Germline CDR1 reads LGHNA; CDR2 reads YNFKEQ. V was trimmed by 0 bases and J by 1 base, leaving 13 bases between them. CDR3 residues: CASSQDRAGGSYEQYF. Here the CDR3 DNA reads TGTGCCAGCAGCCAAGATCGGGCAGGGGGGTCCTACGAGCAGTACTTC.

In this sample, this clone turned up once. The rearrangement joins TRBV5-4 to TRBJ2-7; TRBD1 agrees at 11 bases. Trimming at V came to 5 bases and at J to 3 bases, leaving 4 bases not matched to a gene. Looked up from germline, CDR1 is SGHNT and CDR2 is YYREEE (reference sequence). This CDR3 is built from 14 residues. CDR3 nucleotides: TGTGCCAGCAGTTCCGGGACAGGGGGCTACGAGCAGTACTTC. Translated, it gives CASSSGTGGYEQYF. Looking up the rest from reference TRBV5-4 and TRBJ2-7 gives the full variable domain: ETGVTQSPTHLIKTRGQQVTLRCSSQSGHNTVSWYQQALGQGPQFIFQYYREEENGRGNFPPRFSGLQFPNYSSELNVNALELDDSALYLCASSSGTGGYEQYFGPGTRLTVT.

This chain joins TRBV2 and TRBJ2-7, with D possibly TRBD2 on 7 matching bases. The CDR3 runs to 14 residues. CDR1 SNHLY and CDR2 FYNNEI come from the germline V gene. V lost 4 bases and J 2 bases, leaving 12 bases between the germline ends. The CDR3 spells CASSAGGPTYEQYF. The CDR3 DNA is TGTGCCAGCAGTGCGGGGGGCCCGACCTACGAGCAGTACTTC. The whole variable domain, remainder taken from reference TRBV2 and TRBJ2-7, is EPEVTQTPSHQVTQMGQEVILRCVPISNHLYFYWYRQILGQKVEFLVSFYNNEISEKSEIFDDQFSVERPDGSNFTLKIRSTKLEDSAMYFCASSAGGPTYEQYFGPGTRLTVT.

The chain links TRBV12-5 to TRBJ1-1, with unresolved D. Germline CDR1 is LGHNT and CDR2 is FRNRAP. Trimming left V 4 bases short and J 8 bases short, with 11 bases between. This CDR3 contains 12 residues. CDR3 loop: CASGSENMEAFF. CDR3 nucleotide sequence: TGTGCTAGTGGTTCTGAGAATATGGAAGCTTTCTTT.

The chain couples TRBV25-1 to TRBJ2-1; 7 nucleotides agree with TRBD2. V lost 1 base and J lost 10; bases outside the gene matches: 4. Germline values: CDR1 MGHDK, CDR2 SYGVNS. This CDR3 contains 13 residues. CDR3 nucleotide sequence: TGTGCCAGCAGTGAATGGGGCGGGAGAGAGCAGTTCTTC. Amino acids: CASSEWGGREQFF.

The chain couples TRBV6-5 to TRBJ2-5; 8 bases fit TRBD1. The trim removed 6 bases at V and 0 bases at J, leaving 6 bases unmatched. The CDR3 loop spans 15 amino acids. Germline V gives CDR1 MNHEY, CDR2 SVGAGI. The CDR3 loop reads CASSPDRAYQETQYF. CDR3 DNA: TGTGCCAGCAGCCCGGACAGGGCGTACCAAGAGACCCAGTACTTC.

The rearrangement uses TRBV5-6 and TRBJ2-7, with 7 bases that match TRBD2. V dropped 4 bases and J dropped 9; count of bases not matched to a gene: 4. This CDR3 has 11 residues. The germline CDR1 and CDR2 sequences are SGHDT and YYEEEE. For the CDR3, the DNA is TGTGCCAGCAGCCGGGGGGATCGGCAGTACTTC. It yields the protein CASSRGDRQYF.

The gene calls are TRBV7-2 and TRBJ2-7; 9 bases map to TRBD1. Germline CDR1 SGHTA, CDR2 FQGNSA. This CDR3 contains 16 residues. Trimming at V came to 4 bases and at J to 4 bases, leaving 11 bases not matched to a gene. The DNA for the CDR3 is TGTGCCAGCAGCTCAACCGGGACAGGGAAGATATACGAGCAGTACTTC. Its translation is CASSSTGTGKIYEQYF.

The sample holds one count of this clone. The V and J genes are TRBV27 and TRBJ2-7; 11 bases are a match to TRBD2. The CDR3 covers 16 residues. The J segment lost 7 bases and the V segment lost 3 bases, leaving 11 bases of the junction unmatched. Germline lookup yields CDR1 MNHEY and CDR2 SMNVEV (reference sequence). For the CDR3, the DNA is TGTGCCAGCAGTTTTAACGTAAGACTAGCGGGGTTAGAGCAGTACTTC. Amino acids: CASSFNVRLAGLEQYF.

V gene TRBV6-5 combines with J gene TRBJ2-6; D gene uncertain. CDR1 is MNHEY and CDR2 is SVGAGI in the germline V gene. Trimming cost V 2 bases and J 0 bases, with 5 bases left between them. CDR3 length: 15 residues. In nucleotides, the CDR3 is TGTGCCAGCAGTTACGCCAGCTCTGGGGCCAACGTCCTGACTTTC. Amino acid sequence: CASSYASSGANVLTF.

V and J are TRBV2 and TRBJ1-5, with D tentatively TRBD1 (5 bases). Trimming stripped 6 bases from V and 1 base from J, with 16 bases between. CDR3 length: 16 amino acids. CDR1 and CDR2 (germline): SNHLY, FYNNEI. This CDR3 reads CASRPAGGYSNQPQHF. The CDR3 DNA is TGTGCCAGCAGACCGGCGGGGGGTTACAGCAATCAGCCCCAGCATTTT. Full variable domain (missing parts from reference TRBV2 and TRBJ1-5): EPEVTQTPSHQVTQMGQEVILRCVPISNHLYFYWYRQILGQKVEFLVSFYNNEISEKSEIFDDQFSVERPDGSNFTLKIRSTKLEDSAMYFCASRPAGGYSNQPQHFGDGTRLSIL.

The chain recombines TRBV27 with TRBJ1-6, with D perhaps matching TRBD1 (5 bases). CDR3 length equals 15 residues. Germline V lookup: CDR1 MNHEY, CDR2 SMNVEV (reference sequence). V shed 7 bases and J shed 9 bases, with 19 bases lying between them. CDR3 nucleotides: TGTGCCAGCACCCGGGGAGGGGCGAGGATTTCACCCCTCCACTTT. Translation gives CASTRGGARISPLHF.

V gene TRBV2 combines with J gene TRBJ2-1; TRBD1 agrees at 7 bases. The V and J ends lost 6 bases and 2 bases, in that order; junction bases with no gene match: 4. The CDR3 has 14 residues. Germline V gene lookup returns CDR1 SNHLY and CDR2 FYNNEI. This CDR3 reads CASRPGGTYNEQFF. CDR3 nucleotides: TGTGCCAGCAGACCAGGGGGAACCTACAATGAGCAGTTCTTC.

This chain connects TRBV28 to TRBJ1-1; no clear D. V was clipped by 6 bases and J by 4 bases, with 15 bases between them. Germline assignment: CDR1 MDHEN and CDR2 SYDVKM. The CDR3 runs to 14 residues. The CDR3 protein is CASSHLGGSTEAFF. CDR3 nucleotides: TGTGCCAGCAGCCACCTCGGTGGTTCCACTGAAGCTTTCTTT.

The chain has TRBV10-3 and TRBJ2-7; 10 nucleotides match TRBD1. The germline gives CDR1 ENHRY, CDR2 SYGVKD. This CDR3 spans 23 amino acids. The junction had 34 bases not matched to a gene; V was cut back by 6 bases and J by 5 bases. Here the CDR3 DNA reads TGTGCCATCAGAGCACCCCGGGACAGGGGTAAGTGGAACGAGCAAAGGGTAGTCGACGAGCAGTACTTC. Amino acids: CAIRAPRDRGKWNEQRVVDEQYF.

V gene TRBV10-3 combines with J gene TRBJ2-7; D gene unclear. Per the germline V gene, CDR1 is ENHRY and CDR2 is SYGVKD. V gave up 1 base and J gave up 3 bases, with 4 bases separating them. The CDR3 consists of 12 residues. This CDR3 reads CAISELDYEQYF. The CDR3 DNA is TGTGCCATCAGTGAGTTAGACTACGAGCAGTACTTC.

This clone was seen more than once but under ten times. V and J are TRBV7-9 and TRBJ2-7; 9 nucleotides match TRBD2. The V gene end was trimmed by 1 base and the J gene end by 0 bases; junction bases not matched to a gene: 4. CDR1 and CDR2 from the germline V gene are SEHNR and FQNEAQ (reference sequence). CDR3 size: 16 residues. The CDR3 reads CASSLGTSVLSYEQYF. Written as DNA, the CDR3 is TGTGCCAGCAGCTTAGGGACTAGCGTTCTCTCCTACGAGCAGTACTTC.

This clone has only one observation. V and J are TRBV6-4 and TRBJ2-3; TRBD2 matches at 11 bases. The V segment lost 4 bases and the J segment 4 bases; nucleotides outside the gene matches: 4. The CDR3 sequence is 15 residues long. The germline V gene has CDR1 MRHNA and CDR2 SNTAGT. In nucleotides, the CDR3 is TGTGCCAGCAGTGTGGTAGCGGGGGGGCCAGATACGCAGTATTTT. Its protein product is CASSVVAGGPDTQYF.

The chain employs TRBV5-6 and TRBJ2-2; 7 positions match TRBD2. Per germline, CDR1 SGHDT and CDR2 YYEEEE. The CDR3 runs to 15 residues. With 4 bases clipped from V and 3 bases from J, the junction kept 6 bases outside the gene matches. The CDR3 loop reads CASSLPSGHTGELFF. The CDR3 DNA follows: TGTGCCAGCAGCCTACCTAGCGGACACACCGGGGAGCTGTTTTTT.

The rearrangement links TRBV11-2 to TRBJ1-1; possible D gene TRBD1, 5 bases. Trimming removed 0 bases at V and 3 bases at J, with 14 bases between. This CDR3 spans 16 amino acids. Germline V gives CDR1 SGHAT, CDR2 FQNNGV. CDR3 DNA sequence: TGTGCCAGCAGCTTAGAATGGGGCAGGTCGCACACTGAAGCTTTCTTT. Translating gives CASSLEWGRSHTEAFF.

The V call is TRBV5-5, the J call TRBJ2-2; tentatively, D is TRBD1 (5 bases). Trimming took off 1 base at V and 4 bases at J, with 11 bases between the two ends. This CDR3 is built from 15 residues. From germline, CDR1 is SGHKS and CDR2 YYEKEE (reference sequence). CDR3 sequence: CASSLYGASTGELFF. The CDR3 region has the DNA TGTGCCAGCAGCTTGTATGGGGCGAGCACCGGGGAGCTGTTTTTT.

The V gene is TRBV27, the J gene TRBJ2-7, with 9 bases aligning to TRBD1. The germline V gene has CDR1 MNHEY and CDR2 SMNVEV (reference sequence). This CDR3 region has 13 residues. The J segment lost 5 bases and the V segment lost 10 bases, leaving 9 bases of the junction unmatched. In nucleotides, the CDR3 is TGTGCCACCTCCGGGACAGGGAGGAACGAGCAGTACTTC. Its protein is CATSGTGRNEQYF.

The chain employs TRBV4-1 and TRBJ2-2, with D maybe TRBD2 (6 bases). The germline V gene encodes CDR1 MGHRA and CDR2 YSYEKL. Trimming cost V 0 bases and J 7 bases, with 12 bases left between them. CDR3 size: 15 residues. The CDR3 nucleotides read TGCGCCAGCAGCCAAGAGGGACTCCGTCACGGGGAGCTGTTTTTT. It specifies CASSQEGLRHGELFF.

This clone was detected once. The gene calls are TRBV21-1 and TRBJ2-4; the table assigns TRBD1, which was not confirmed against the DNA. TRBV21-1 is a pseudogene locus. The length of the CDR3 is 21 residues. The CDR3 sequence is CASRTHNRGRFPALAKNIQYF. The CDR3 DNA sequence: TGTGCCAGCAGGACCCACAACAGGGGGCGCTTTCCCGCCCTAGCCAAAAACATTCAGTACTTC.

The chain joins TRBV5-5 to TRBJ2-1; 9 bases align to TRBD2. Per the germline V gene, CDR1 is SGHKS and CDR2 is YYEKEE (reference sequence). Trimming removed 1 base from V and 6 bases from J; junction bases left unmatched: 5. The CDR3 totals 15 residues. The CDR3 DNA sequence: TGTGCCAGCAGCTTGTTTGCGGGGGGGGCCAATGAGCAGTTCTTC. It is translated as CASSLFAGGANEQFF.

This clone was counted a single time. The rearrangement uses TRBV5-6 and TRBJ2-5, with unresolved D. The CDR3 is 16 amino acids. In germline, CDR1 is SGHDT, CDR2 YYEEEE. The V gene lost 0 bases and the J gene lost 2 bases, with 14 bases spanning the gap. The CDR3 here is CASSLGGLELQETQYF. The CDR3, as DNA: TGTGCCAGCAGCTTGGGTGGCCTTGAATTACAAGAGACCCAGTACTTC.

The chain uses TRBV25-1 and TRBJ2-5; the D gene is possibly TRBD1 (6 bases). Deletions cut 4 bases from V and 7 bases from J, with 19 bases between. CDR3 size: 15 residues. Germline V lookup: CDR1 MGHDK, CDR2 SYGVNS. For the CDR3, the DNA is TGTGCCAGCAGTGGATCCGGACAGCTGTATGGGACCCAGTACTTC. This sequence encodes CASSGSGQLYGTQYF.